These 21 T cell receptor beta chains originate from one sample sequenced in a study of shared clonotypes between healthy human individuals. This table comes from immunoSEQ multiplex PCR, and its TCRdb copy is limited to in-frame clones, with some not included. The repertoire holds roughly 1,500,000 clones, with less than 99% as singletons. The specimen sequenced was naive CD4+ T cells sorted from blood. The subset was: CD45RA+ positively selected. These receptors were collected from a man aged 30-40 years in good health.

With regard to this clone: Other DNA sequences from this sample encode an identical CDR3 as well. The CDR3 region has the DNA TGTGCCAGCAGTCGGGACCGGACCTATGGCTACACCTTC. Translation gives CASSRDRTYGYTF. The chain combines TRBV2 with TRBJ1-2, with D tentatively TRBD1 (5 bases). V lost 5 bases to trimming and J lost 4 bases, with 11 bases between them. Germline V gene lookup returns CDR1 SNHLY and CDR2 FYNNEI. This CDR3 region has 13 residues. The full variable domain, with the rest looked up from reference TRBV2 and TRBJ1-2, is EPEVTQTPSHQVTQMGQEVILRCVPISNHLYFYWYRQILGQKVEFLVSFYNNEISEKSEIFDDQFSVERPDGSNFTLKIRSTKLEDSAMYFCASSRDRTYGYTFGSGTRLTVV.

The chain employs TRBV2 and TRBJ1-5, with TRBD1 as a possible D gene (5 bases). This CDR3 comprises 15 residues. V lost 4 bases and J lost 7, with 17 bases in between. Germline V lookup: CDR1 SNHLY, CDR2 FYNNEI. CDR3 loop: CASSGVGGSGQPQHF. CDR3 coding DNA: TGTGCCAGCAGTGGGGTCGGGGGTTCTGGGCAGCCCCAGCATTTT.

The genes are TRBV19 and TRBJ2-3, with 8 bases fitting TRBD2. After removal of 3 bases from V and 6 bases from J, the junction contained 8 bases not matched to a gene. The CDR3 contains 15 residues. CDR1 LNHDA and CDR2 SQIVND come from the germline V gene (reference sequence). CDR3 region: CASSIGSGSGDTQYF. The CDR3, as DNA: TGTGCCAGTAGTATCGGGAGCGGGAGCGGCGATACGCAGTATTTT.

The V and J genes are TRBV2 and TRBJ1-5; possibly TRBD1 for D (6 bases). The germline V gene encodes CDR1 SNHLY and CDR2 FYNNEI. This CDR3 has 14 amino acids. Trimming cost V 7 bases and J 0 bases, with 10 bases left between them. The CDR3 nucleotides are TGTGCCAGCAACCCAGGGGATAGCAATCAGCCCCAGCATTTT. This gives the protein CASNPGDSNQPQHF.

The V gene is TRBV18, the J gene TRBJ2-5; either TRBD1 or TRBD2 may fit D (5 bases each). V was pared by 2 bases and J by 1 base, with 11 bases between. This CDR3 has 15 residues. Germline loops: CDR1 KGHSH, CDR2 LQKENI. This CDR3 reads CASSPLSGTQETQYF. The CDR3 DNA follows: TGTGCCAGCTCACCATTGTCAGGGACCCAAGAGACCCAGTACTTC.

CDR3 region: CASSPQQGRGETQYF. CDR3 in DNA: TGTGCCAGCAGCCCGCAGCAGGGGAGGGGAGAGACCCAGTACTTC. V and J are TRBV7-2 and TRBJ2-5; a weak D match, TRBD2 (7 bases). Trimming took 5 bases from V and 4 from J, leaving 17 bases between them. CDR1 is SGHTA and CDR2 is FQGNSA in the germline V gene. This CDR3 region has 15 residues.

The chain uses TRBV11-2 and TRBJ2-7; D not resolved. This CDR3 has 10 amino acids. The germline V and J ends were trimmed by 1 base and 6 bases, with 1 base remaining between them. The V gene's germline CDR1 is SGHAT and CDR2 FQNNGV. The CDR3 spells CASSLVEQYF. The DNA of the CDR3 is TGTGCCAGCAGCTTAGTCGAGCAGTACTTC.

The chain couples TRBV5-4 to TRBJ2-7, with TRBD2 matching 7 bases. The junction had 10 bases not matched to a gene; V was cut back by 6 bases and J by 4 bases. Germline V gene lookup returns CDR1 SGHNT and CDR2 YYREEE (reference sequence). The CDR3 runs to 14 residues. The DNA for the CDR3 is TGTGCCAGCACCGGATCCGGGACTAATTACGAGCAGTACTTC. This codes for CASTGSGTNYEQYF.

The chain joins TRBV11-2 to TRBJ2-1; a possible D gene is TRBD2 (6 bases). This CDR3 spans 15 amino acids. The V gene lost 1 base and the J gene lost 4 bases, with 11 bases spanning the gap. Per the germline V gene, CDR1 is SGHAT and CDR2 is FQNNGV. The CDR3 loop reads CASSLAVGTYNEQFF. DNA of the CDR3: TGTGCCAGCAGCTTAGCCGTCGGGACTTACAATGAGCAGTTCTTC.

This chain connects TRBV18 to TRBJ2-3, with 13 bases aligning to TRBD2. Per germline, CDR1 KGHSH and CDR2 LQKENI. The CDR3 runs to 17 residues. With V trimmed by 3 bases and J by 2 bases, 5 bases remained unmatched. The CDR3 region has the DNA TGTGCCAGCTCACCCTTGGGACTAGCGGGAACCACAGATACGCAGTATTTT. Its translation is CASSPLGLAGTTDTQYF.

The chain is built from TRBV19 and TRBJ1-1; TRBD1 is a possible D gene (6 bases). The V end was cut by 7 bases, the J end by 10 bases, with 16 bases between. This CDR3 is built from 12 residues. The V gene's germline CDR1 is LNHDA and CDR2 SQIVND (reference sequence). The CDR3 DNA is TGTGCCAGTACCCCGGACAGCGGGGGAGCTTTCTTT. This translates into CASTPDSGGAFF.

This chain links TRBV28 with TRBJ2-1; 9 positions agree with TRBD2. Trimming cost V 6 bases and J 9 bases; bases outside gene matches: 12. The CDR3 spans 15 residues. The germline V gene encodes CDR1 MDHEN and CDR2 SYDVKM. CDR3 nucleotide sequence: TGTGCCAGCAGAAGAAGACTAGCGGACTATGTTGAGCAGTTCTTC. Translated, it gives CASRRRLADYVEQFF.

CDR3 coding DNA: TGTGCCAGCGCGCAAGGGACTGAAGCTTTCTTT. Translating gives CASAQGTEAFF. The V gene is TRBV10-3, the J gene TRBJ1-1, with no clear D. V was cut by 10 bases and J by 5 bases, with 11 bases left in between. Germline lookup yields CDR1 ENHRY and CDR2 SYGVKD. The CDR3 length is 11 residues.

The rearrangement links TRBV7-6 to TRBJ2-5; perhaps TRBD1 as D (5 bases). Per the germline V gene, CDR1 is SGHVS and CDR2 is FNYEAQ. V was trimmed by 4 bases and J by 4 bases, leaving 10 bases between them. There are 13 residues in the CDR3. The CDR3 is CASSSRGRETQYF. The CDR3 DNA sequence: TGTGCCAGCAGCTCTAGGGGCCGAGAGACCCAGTACTTC.

The rearrangement uses TRBV5-4 and TRBJ1-1, with a weak D call TRBD1 (5 bases). Trimming left V 3 bases short and J 8 bases short, with 8 bases between. The CDR3 is made up of 11 amino acids. Looked up from germline, CDR1 is SGHNT and CDR2 is YYREEE (reference sequence). CDR3 bases: TGTGCCAGCAGCTCCCGGGACGAAGCTTTCTTT. Protein sequence: CASSSRDEAFF. The full variable domain, its missing parts supplied by reference TRBV5-4 and TRBJ1-1, is ETGVTQSPTHLIKTRGQQVTLRCSSQSGHNTVSWYQQALGQGPQFIFQYYREEENGRGNFPPRFSGLQFPNYSSELNVNALELDDSALYLCASSSRDEAFFGQGTRLTVV.

CDR3 loop: CASSPRLVTGGQETQYF. The CDR3, as DNA: TGTGCCAGCTCACCTAGGCTCGTCACCGGTGGGCAAGAGACCCAGTACTTC. The chain joins TRBV18 to TRBJ2-5; D call uncertain. V lost 3 bases to trimming and J lost 2 bases, with 19 bases between them. CDR3 length: 17 residues. CDR1 is KGHSH, CDR2 LQKENI, per germline. Based on the CDR3 plus reference TRBV18 and TRBJ2-5, the full variable domain is NAGVMQNPRHLVRRRGQEARLRCSPMKGHSHVYWYRQLPEEGLKFMVYLQKENIIDESGMPKERFSAEFPKEGPSILRIQQVVRGDSAAYFCASSPRLVTGGQETQYFGPGTRLLVL.

The chain combines TRBV5-6 with TRBJ2-7, with TRBD2 matching over 13 bases. J lost 3 bases, V lost 3 bases, and 3 bases had no gene match. This CDR3 has 15 residues. The V gene's germline CDR1 is SGHDT and CDR2 YYEEEE. In nucleotides, the CDR3 is TGTGCCAGCAGCTCGGGACTAGCGGGAATCTACGAGCAGTACTTC. Amino acid sequence: CASSSGLAGIYEQYF.

The V call is TRBV9, the J call TRBJ2-2, with 7 positions matching TRBD2. The V gene's germline CDR1 is SGDLS and CDR2 YYNGEE. The CDR3 has 16 amino acids. Trimming took 0 bases from V and 7 from J; bases not matched to a gene: 9. CDR3 in amino acids: CASSVGSSGHYGELFF. Here the CDR3 DNA reads TGTGCCAGCAGCGTAGGGTCTAGCGGACATTACGGGGAGCTGTTTTTT.

V and J are TRBV18 and TRBJ2-7; D uncertain. This CDR3 region has 11 residues. Trimming cost V 6 bases and J 6 bases, with 9 bases left between them. CDR1 is KGHSH and CDR2 is LQKENI in the germline V gene. Written as DNA, the CDR3 is TGTGCCAGCTCCATCTCCGCCGAGCAGTACTTC. Its protein product is CASSISAEQYF.

The CDR3 DNA reads as TGTGCCAGCAGTTTCCAGGGGGCCCGCAACACCGGGGAGCTGTTTTTT. Protein product: CASSFQGARNTGELFF. V and J are TRBV27 and TRBJ2-2; 8 nucleotides line up with TRBD1. The CDR3 is 16 residues long. J was trimmed by 2 bases and V by 3 bases; bases with no gene match: 5. Germline CDR1 reads MNHEY; CDR2 reads SMNVEV (reference sequence).

A note on this clone: The sample carries other DNA sequences with the same CDR3. This rearrangement joins TRBV9 to TRBJ2-7, with TRBD2 matching 8 bases. V lost 2 bases, J lost 0 bases, and 7 bases stayed unmatched. Germline V gene lookup returns CDR1 SGDLS and CDR2 YYNGEE. The CDR3 is made up of 16 amino acids. This CDR3 reads CASSVGASGSSYEQYF. For the CDR3, the DNA is TGTGCCAGCAGCGTGGGGGCGAGCGGGAGCTCCTACGAGCAGTACTTC. Complete variable domain (other parts from reference TRBV9 and TRBJ2-7): DSGVTQTPKHLITATGQRVTLRCSPRSGDLSVYWYQQSLDQGLQFLIQYYNGEERAKGNILERFSAQQFPDLHSELNLSSLELGDSALYFCASSVGASGSSYEQYFGPGTRLTVT.